The subject of this entry is one T cell receptor (beta chain). Its antigen is still unknown. This entry belongs to a study of T cell repertoires in cytomegalovirus infection. Study details: Shared public TCR beta signatures pointed to both CMV infection and a matching HLA type.

Germline V CDR1 and CDR2: SGHNT, YYREEE (reference sequence). There are 12 residues in the CDR3. V lost 4 bases, J lost 0 bases, and 3 bases lay in between. Findings of the study overall: Adding up the frequency of public TCR beta families identified people who carried CMV plus the relevant HLA. The ex vivo response showed dominance by HLA-C-restricted CMV-specific TCR beta clonotypes.

TCRdb re-called the reads with MiXCR, one entry per CDR3 protein. This sample has about 68,000 distinct CDR3 sequences, with 22% found just once. The sample taken for sequencing was PBMCs, sequenced either directly or after in vitro stimulation (not recorded which). This chain joins TRBV5-4 and TRBJ2-3; unclear D gene. The sequence was obtained from a human donor in good health (CMV status not recorded). Some clones in this sample may be carry-over from other donors' samples. CDR3 in amino acids: CASSVSTDTQYF. The CDR3 coding sequence is TGTGCCAGCAGCGTAAGCACAGATACGCAGTATTTT. Supplemented by reference TRBV5-4 and TRBJ2-3, the full variable domain reads ETGVTQSPTHLIKTRGQQVTLRCSSQSGHNTVSWYQQALGQGPQFIFQYYREEENGRGNFPPRFSGLQFPNYSSELNVNALELDDSALYLCASSVSTDTQYFGPGTRLTVL.